This T cell receptor (beta chain) was identified during a study of blood T cell repertoires in COVID-19. Germline V gene sequence: CDR1 MDHEN, CDR2 SYDVKM. The V and J ends lost 2 bases and 1 base respectively, with 5 bases between them. The CDR3 is made up of 13 amino acids. Using immunoSEQ multiplex PCR, the repertoire was profiled, and TCRdb retains in-frame clones only, with some absent. The sample carries roughly 570,000 clones, 70% to 90% recorded once. The sample was peripheral blood. This chain uses TRBV28 with TRBJ1-1; unclear D gene. The receptor was derived from a woman aged 50 to 60 with COVID-19, enrolled during active disease. The CDR3 loop is CASSLAKNTEAFF. The DNA of the CDR3 is TGTGCCAGCAGTTTAGCTAAGAACACTGAAGCTTTCTTT.